The table lists the clone carrying this T cell receptor (beta chain) with many counts. The antigen is unknown. From the germline J gene comes the end of the CDR3, since the read stops 3 residues before it. Per the germline V gene, CDR1 is LNHDA and CDR2 is SQIVND (reference sequence). The CDR3 extends over 15 amino acids. The J segment lost 5 bases and the V segment lost 5 bases, leaving 6 bases of the junction unmatched. Equal genomic DNA amounts from CVID and control samples were sequenced. Produced via immunoSEQ multiplex PCR; TCRdb's table is partial and in-frame only. The sample has approximately 64,000 clones, none seen only once. The entry originates in a study of T cell clonality in common variable immunodeficiency. Points from the study as a whole: TCRbeta clonality was increased in CVID versus healthy controls. Compared with controls, CVID subjects had fewer shared TCRbeta clones. Links between repertoire features and CVID complications were heterogeneity-limited.

The receptor comes from a person between 18 and 70 years old in good health. The gene calls are TRBV19 and TRBJ1-5, with 10 bases that match TRBD1. Sequencing used peripheral blood mononuclear cells. The CDR3 here is CASSLWTGGDQPQHF. Partial CDR3 DNA: TGTGCCAGTAGTTTATGGACAGGGGGGGATCAGCCC.